Following are 19 T cell receptor beta chains from one sample sequenced in a study of T cell repertoires in cytomegalovirus infection. TCRdb processed the reads anew with MiXCR; each CDR3 protein has one entry. The sample carries about 900,000 distinct CDR3 sequences, about a third recorded once. These TCRs are of unknown antigen specificity. This sample comprised cultured CD8+ T cells from PBMCs, obtained from culture after CMV antigen stimulation. These receptors were obtained from a human donor in good health (CMV status not recorded). Some clones in this sample may be carry-over from other donors' samples.

The rearrangement uses TRBV12-3 or TRBV12-4 and TRBJ2-1; D call uncertain. Between the trimmed V and J ends, which lost 3 bases and 8 bases, there was a span of 14 bases. The CDR3 is 14 amino acids. The CDR3 protein is CASSFWVEVDEQFF. The CDR3 DNA follows: TGTGCCAGCAGTTTTTGGGTCGAAGTGGATGAGCAGTTCTTC.

Turning to this clonotype: An end of the junction does not agree with germline; a read error may underlie this. This chain connects TRBV7-8 to TRBJ2-2; unclear D gene. Per germline, CDR1 SGHVS and CDR2 FQNEAQ. CDR3 length equals 15 residues. The CDR3 reads CASSLQGPNTEELFF. The CDR3 region has the DNA TGTGCCAGCAGCCTTCAAGGACCGAACACCGAGGAGCTGTTTTTT.

The chain employs TRBV7-8 and TRBJ2-1, with 8 bases identical to TRBD2. CDR1 SGHVS and CDR2 FQNEAQ come from the germline V gene. V shed 4 bases and J 3 bases; nucleotides not matched to a gene: 5. The CDR3 extends over 15 amino acids. The CDR3 loop is CASSYLAGSYNEQFF. The CDR3, as DNA: TGTGCCAGCAGCTACCTAGCGGGCAGCTACAATGAGCAGTTCTTC.

This chain links TRBV2 with TRBJ2-7; tentative D call: TRBD2 (6 bases). V lost 6 bases and J lost 5, with 11 bases in between. Looked up from germline, CDR1 is SNHLY and CDR2 is FYNNEI. The CDR3 is made up of 12 amino acids. CDR3 coding DNA: TGTGCCAGCAGGGGAGGACGGCACGAGCAGTACGTC. It specifies CASRGGRHEQYV.

The chain joins TRBV27 to TRBJ2-1; tentative D call: TRBD1 (6 bases). CDR1 is MNHEY and CDR2 is SMNVEV in the germline V gene (reference sequence). V gave up 2 bases and J gave up 2 bases, with 22 bases separating them. The CDR3 contains 19 residues. The CDR3 DNA is TGTGCCAGCAGTTTACCCTATGCGAACAGGGTAGATCCCTACAATGAGCAGTTCTTC. Protein product: CASSLPYANRVDPYNEQFF.

Concerning this clonotype itself: One end of the junction is discordant with germline, which a read error may explain. The rearrangement uses TRBV4-1 and TRBJ1-2; the D gene is possibly TRBD1 (5 bases). This CDR3 spans 12 amino acids. Looked up from germline, CDR1 is MGHRA and CDR2 is YSYEKL. The CDR3 here is CASSQEAGGYTF. CDR3 sequence (DNA): TGTGCCAGCAGCCAAGAGGCAGGGGGCTACACCTTC.

The chain couples TRBV5-1 to TRBJ2-7, with a tentative D call TRBD2 (5 bases). The CDR3 is 16 amino acids. Trimming pared 0 bases from V and 3 bases from J, leaving 16 bases between. Germline V gene data show CDR1 as SGHRS and CDR2 as YFSETQ. As DNA, the CDR3 is TGCGCCAGCAGCTTGGCCGTTGGAGGCTTCGACTACGAGCAGTACTTC. As protein: CASSLAVGGFDYEQYF.

This clonotype has more than one count but fewer than ten. The V and J genes are TRBV27 and TRBJ2-7; D is perhaps TRBD1 (5 bases). Germline values: CDR1 MNHEY, CDR2 SMNVEV (reference sequence). The CDR3 loop spans 14 amino acids. With 0 bases removed from V and 3 bases from J, the gap between germline ends came to 9 bases. The CDR3 DNA reads TGTGCCAGCAGTTTATCACAGGCCCACTACGAGCAGTACGTC. It yields the protein CASSLSQAHYEQYV.

The table lists this clonotype with a count of one. V is TRBV18 and J is TRBJ2-4, with TRBD2 identical over 10 bases. V lost 4 bases, J lost 5 bases, and 8 bases stayed unmatched. This CDR3 comprises 16 residues. Germline V lookup: CDR1 KGHSH, CDR2 LQKENI. The chain's CDR3 is CASSRLAGGMENIQYF. The CDR3 DNA reads TGTGCCAGCTCACGTTTAGCGGGGGGAATGGAAAACATTCAGTACTTC.

Worth noting for this clonotype: One junction end disagrees with the germline gene, perhaps due to a read error. The CDR3 spells CASSLAGEGYNEQFF. The CDR3 DNA reads TGTGCCAGCAGCCTAGCGGGGGAGGGCTACAATGAGCAGTTCTTC. The rearrangement joins TRBV7-8 to TRBJ2-1; 10 bases are a match to TRBD2. The germline gives CDR1 SGHVS, CDR2 FQNEAQ. This CDR3 contains 15 residues.

In its sample, this clonotype was seen a few times. The V call is TRBV9, the J call TRBJ2-5; D gene ambiguous. From germline, CDR1 is SGDLS and CDR2 YYNGEE. The CDR3 totals 13 residues. Deletions cut 0 bases from V and 2 bases from J, with 5 bases between. The CDR3 loop is CASSVGEQETQYF. The CDR3 DNA reads TGTGCCAGCAGCGTAGGGGAACAAGAGACCCAGTACTTC.

The genes are TRBV7-2 and TRBJ1-3; D not certain. The CDR3 runs to 15 residues. Germline CDR1 reads SGHTA; CDR2 reads FQGNSA. Deletions cut 5 bases from V and 2 bases from J, with 13 bases between. CDR3 sequence: CASSVGRATGNTIYF. Written as DNA, the CDR3 is TGTGCCAGCAGCGTGGGCCGGGCGACTGGAAACACCATATATTTT.

The V call is TRBV6-5, the J call TRBJ1-1, with a possible D match to TRBD1 (5 bases). Germline assignment: CDR1 MNHEY and CDR2 SVGAGI. This CDR3 has 14 amino acids. Trimming left V 4 bases short and J 6 bases short, with 15 bases between. CDR3 nucleotides: TGTGCCAGCAGTTCCGACGATCTAGGGGCTGAAGCTTTCTTT. This translates into CASSSDDLGAEAFF.

The rearrangement links TRBV6-6 to TRBJ2-5; D is ambiguous. The CDR3 contains 12 residues. The V gene's germline CDR1 is MNHNY and CDR2 SVGAGI (reference sequence). V was shortened by 2 bases and J by 3 bases, with 4 bases between the two germline ends. DNA for the CDR3: TGTGCCAGCAGTTACGTAAAAGAGACCCAGTACTTC. This sequence encodes CASSYVKETQYF.

This clonotype has only one observation. This chain joins TRBV5-1 and TRBJ1-5; D may be TRBD1 (5 bases). CDR3 length: 15 amino acids. Trimming removed 3 bases from V and 3 bases from J, with 13 bases in between. The germline V gene has CDR1 SGHRS and CDR2 YFSETQ. CDR3 amino acids: CASSSGEADNQPQHF. CDR3 DNA sequence: TGCGCCAGCAGCTCGGGGGAGGCGGACAATCAGCCCCAGCATTTT.

At least ten counts were recorded for this clonotype. This chain links TRBV10-3 with TRBJ1-1; D unresolved. V lost 0 bases and J lost 6, with 14 bases in between. Germline-derived CDR1 and CDR2 are ENHRY and SYGVKD. The CDR3 consists of 15 residues. The CDR3 protein is CAISESLVNPAEAFF. CDR3 coding DNA: TGTGCCATCAGTGAGTCCCTGGTTAACCCGGCTGAAGCTTTCTTT.

Regarding this clonotype: This may be a read error, as it is one base from a much larger clone. The J gene is TRBJ2-7, the V gene TRBV6-2 or TRBV6-3; TRBD1 or TRBD2 may be the D gene (5 bases each). Germline CDR1 MNHEY, CDR2 SVGEGT. The ends were cut back, 0 bases at V and 0 bases at J, with 9 bases in the middle. The CDR3 sequence is 15 residues long. The CDR3 loop is CASSYSGTSSYEQYF. The CDR3 DNA reads TGTGCCAGCAGTTACTCGGGGACGAGCTCCTACGAGCAGTACTTC.

J is TRBJ2-2 and V is TRBV6-6; 9 bases fit TRBD2. The V segment lost 6 bases and the J segment 6 bases; nucleotides outside the gene matches: 11. Germline CDR1 reads MNHNY; CDR2 reads SVGAGI (reference sequence). This CDR3 comprises 16 residues. The CDR3 loop reads CASSPLWLAGSGELFF. As DNA, the CDR3 is TGTGCCAGCAGCCCCCTATGGCTAGCGGGGTCCGGGGAGCTGTTTTTT.

V and J are TRBV11-2 and TRBJ1-3; TRBD1 might be the D (6 bases). The CDR3 length is 16 residues. V was pared by 3 bases and J by 1 base, with 13 bases between. Looked up from germline, CDR1 is SGHAT and CDR2 is FQNNGV. CDR3 sequence (DNA): TGTGCCAGCAGCTTCTGGACAGCAGAATCTGGAAACACCATATATTTT. Protein sequence: CASSFWTAESGNTIYF.